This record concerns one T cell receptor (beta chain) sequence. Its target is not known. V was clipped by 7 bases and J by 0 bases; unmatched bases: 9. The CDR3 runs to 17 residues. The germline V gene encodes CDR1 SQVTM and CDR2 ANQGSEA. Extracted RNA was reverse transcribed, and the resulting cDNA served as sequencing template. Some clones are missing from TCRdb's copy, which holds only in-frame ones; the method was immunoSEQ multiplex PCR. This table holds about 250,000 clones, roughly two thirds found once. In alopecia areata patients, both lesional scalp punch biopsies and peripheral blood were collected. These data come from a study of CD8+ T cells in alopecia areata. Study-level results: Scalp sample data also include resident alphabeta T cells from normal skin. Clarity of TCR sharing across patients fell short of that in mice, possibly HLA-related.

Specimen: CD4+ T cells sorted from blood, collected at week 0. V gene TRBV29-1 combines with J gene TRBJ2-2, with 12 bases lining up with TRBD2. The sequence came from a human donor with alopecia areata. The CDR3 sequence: CSGRGLAGTSNTGELFF. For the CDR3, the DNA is TGCAGCGGGAGAGGACTAGCGGGGACTTCGAACACCGGGGAGCTGTTTTTT.